The clone carrying this T cell receptor (beta chain) was recorded a few times. TCR beta libraries used around 2 micrograms of DNA from cryopreserved PBMCs. These data are taken from a study of cytotoxic CD8 clonotypes in ibrutinib-treated CLL. About the study: Patients gave response samples after a median approximately eleven months of treatment, range 6 to 36.

Assay used: immunoSEQ multiplex PCR; TCRdb lists only in-frame clones, some missing. The sample consists of more than 85,000 clones, approximately 71% of them appearing once. Germline-derived CDR1 and CDR2 are SGHDN and FVKESK. V shed 4 bases and J shed 13 bases, with 14 bases lying between them. The CDR3 is 12 amino acids. This TCR derives from a human donor with chronic lymphocytic leukemia. The starting material was PBMCs, obtained after 24 months of ibrutinib treatment. The chain has TRBV14 and TRBJ2-1; no reliable D call. The CDR3 loop reads CASSLDVRVQFF. DNA of the CDR3: TGTGCCAGCAGCCTCGACGTCCGGGTACAGTTCTTC.